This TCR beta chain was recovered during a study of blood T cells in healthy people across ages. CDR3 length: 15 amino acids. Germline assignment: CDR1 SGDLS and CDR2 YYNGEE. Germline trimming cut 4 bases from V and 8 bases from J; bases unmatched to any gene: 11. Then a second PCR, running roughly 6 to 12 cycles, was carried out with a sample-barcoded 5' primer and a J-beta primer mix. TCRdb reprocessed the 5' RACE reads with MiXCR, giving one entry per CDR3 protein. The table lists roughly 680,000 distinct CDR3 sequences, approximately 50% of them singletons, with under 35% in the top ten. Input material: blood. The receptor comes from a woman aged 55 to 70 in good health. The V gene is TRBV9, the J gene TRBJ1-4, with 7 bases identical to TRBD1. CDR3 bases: TGTGCCAGCAGCACACGGGACAGCCGAAAAGAAAAACTGTTTTTT. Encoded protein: CASSTRDSRKEKLFF.